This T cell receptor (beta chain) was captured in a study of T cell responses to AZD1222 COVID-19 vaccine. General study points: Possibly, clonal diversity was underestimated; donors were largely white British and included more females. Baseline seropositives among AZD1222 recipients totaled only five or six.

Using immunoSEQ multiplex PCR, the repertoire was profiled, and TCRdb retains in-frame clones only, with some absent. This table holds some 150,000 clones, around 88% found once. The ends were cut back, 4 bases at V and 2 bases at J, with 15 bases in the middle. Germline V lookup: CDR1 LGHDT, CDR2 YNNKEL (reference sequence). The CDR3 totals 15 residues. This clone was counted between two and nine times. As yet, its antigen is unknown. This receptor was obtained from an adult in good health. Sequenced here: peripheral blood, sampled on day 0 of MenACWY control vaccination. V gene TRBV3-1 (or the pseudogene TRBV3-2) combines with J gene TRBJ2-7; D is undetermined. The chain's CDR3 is CASSPYPTVTYEQYF. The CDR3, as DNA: TGTGCCAGCAGCCCCTACCCGACGGTGACCTACGAGCAGTACTTC.